The 29 T cell receptor beta chains presented below share a single source sample, sequenced in a study of T cells after yellow fever vaccination. One entry per CDR3 protein, called by TCRdb with MiXCR from the 5' RACE reads. The sample yields about 68,000 distinct CDR3 sequences, about 6% seen once. The input for sequencing was CD8+ T cells sorted from PBMCs, taken about 49 days after the first yellow fever vaccination. These receptors originate from a man aged 18 to 30 who received the YFV17D yellow fever vaccine.

This clonotype was counted a few times. The rearrangement joins TRBV7-2 to TRBJ2-3, with D perhaps assigned TRBD1 or TRBD2 (6 bases each). The V and J ends lost 1 base and 6 bases respectively, with 14 bases between them. The CDR3 runs to 15 residues. CDR1 is SGHTA and CDR2 is FQGNSA in the germline V gene. CDR3 DNA sequence: TGTGCCAGCAGCTTAGTCGGGGGCCCTTCCGATACGCAGTATTTT. As protein: CASSLVGGPSDTQYF.

This clonotype was seen many times. The chain has TRBV5-1 and TRBJ2-3, with TRBD2 matching over 7 bases. The V and J ends lost 6 bases and 5 bases, in that order; junction bases with no gene match: 9. The germline gives CDR1 SGHRS, CDR2 YFSETQ. The CDR3 extends over 14 amino acids. The CDR3: CASTVLGREDTQYF. The CDR3 DNA follows: TGCGCCAGCACCGTGCTGGGGAGGGAAGATACGCAGTATTTT. The full variable domain, with the rest looked up from reference TRBV5-1 and TRBJ2-3, is KAGVTQTPRYLIKTRGQQVTLSCSPISGHRSVSWYQQTPGQGLQFLFEYFSETQRNKGNFPGRFSGRQFSNSRSEMNVSTLELGDSALYLCASTVLGREDTQYFGPGTRLTVL.

Ten or more counts support this clonotype. CDR3 protein: CASSLGQGDSPLHF. The CDR3 DNA reads TGTGCCAGCAGCTTAGGACAGGGGGATTCACCCCTCCACTTT. V gene TRBV7-9 combines with J gene TRBJ1-6; 9 bases fit TRBD1. The germline V gene has CDR1 SEHNR and CDR2 FQNEAQ (reference sequence). V was pared by 1 base and J by 8 bases, with 0 bases of the junction left unmatched. There are 14 residues in the CDR3.

This clonotype has a count of ten or more. The rearrangement joins TRBV7-9 to TRBJ1-1; D is unresolved. CDR3 length: 12 amino acids. CDR1 is SEHNR, CDR2 FQNEAQ, per germline (reference sequence). Between the trimmed V and J ends, which lost 2 bases and 0 bases, there was a span of 1 base. The DNA for the CDR3 is TGTGCCAGCAGCTTACTGAACACTGAAGCTTTCTTT. Protein sequence: CASSLLNTEAFF.

This clonotype showed up many times. The gene calls are TRBV30 and TRBJ2-1; D may be TRBD1 or TRBD2 (6 bases each). The germline gives CDR1 GTSNPN, CDR2 SVGIG (reference sequence). The V end lost 0 bases, the J end lost 7 bases, and 16 bases lay between the germline ends. The CDR3 extends over 15 amino acids. CDR3 loop: CAWSVPEGEVNEQFF. CDR3 bases: TGTGCCTGGAGTGTACCCGAGGGGGAGGTGAATGAGCAGTTCTTC.

This clonotype has a handful of counts. The CDR3 coding sequence is TGTGCCAGCAGTCAGGGAGCAGTTCGCTCACCCCTCCACTTT. Amino acid sequence: CASSQGAVRSPLHF. V gene TRBV6-5 combines with J gene TRBJ1-6, with D maybe TRBD1 (5 bases). The V end was cut by 5 bases, the J end by 10 bases, with 15 bases between. Germline V gene data show CDR1 as MNHEY and CDR2 as SVGAGI. The CDR3 runs to 14 residues.

V usage is TRBV2 and J usage is TRBJ2-6, with D unresolved. Germline CDR1 and CDR2: SNHLY and FYNNEI. V dropped 8 bases and J dropped 0 bases, with 23 bases sitting between them. The CDR3 spans 19 residues. This CDR3 is CASCLGPGVIFSGANVLTF. The CDR3 coding sequence is TGTGCCAGCTGTTTAGGGCCCGGTGTTATCTTCTCTGGGGCCAACGTCCTGACTTTC.

This clonotype showed up many times. The chain combines TRBV10-3 with TRBJ2-6; 11 bases match TRBD1. Germline CDR1 is ENHRY and CDR2 is SYGVKD. Germline trimming cut 6 bases from V and 1 base from J; bases unmatched to any gene: 2. The CDR3 is 16 residues long. For the CDR3, the DNA is TGTGCCATCAGCGGGACAGGGGGATCTGGGGCCAACGTCCTGACTTTC. Protein product: CAISGTGGSGANVLTF.

This clonotype was picked up a small number of times. This chain links TRBV5-5 with TRBJ2-3; tentative D call: TRBD2 (6 bases). V gave up 4 bases and J gave up 3 bases, with 15 bases separating them. The germline gives CDR1 SGHKS, CDR2 YYEKEE (reference sequence). The CDR3 totals 15 residues. DNA of the CDR3: TGTGCCAGCAGCCGGGCGGGAAGGGAAACAGATACGCAGTATTTT. The encoded protein is CASSRAGRETDTQYF.

The CDR3 reads CAMGPGVRCNEQFF. The CDR3 nucleotides read TGTGCCATGGGCCCCGGGGTACGCTGCAATGAGCAGTTCTTC. V is TRBV28 and J is TRBJ2-1, with TRBD2 as a possible D gene (5 bases). This CDR3 comprises 14 residues. The germline CDR1 and CDR2 sequences are MDHEN and SYDVKM. V was pared by 10 bases and J by 6 bases, with 19 bases between.

This clonotype appeared many times. CDR3 in amino acids: CASSGDGDTEAFF. The CDR3 nucleotides are TGTGCCAGCAGCGGGGACGGAGACACTGAAGCTTTCTTT. J is TRBJ1-1 and V is TRBV7-9; D is perhaps TRBD1 (5 bases). Trimming left V 5 bases short and J 3 bases short, with 10 bases between. This CDR3 contains 13 residues. CDR1 is SEHNR and CDR2 is FQNEAQ in the germline V gene (reference sequence).

The rearrangement uses TRBV7-8 and TRBJ2-7, with a possible D match to TRBD2 (5 bases). The CDR3 covers 12 residues. The germline gives CDR1 SGHVS, CDR2 FQNEAQ. V lost 5 bases, J lost 7 bases, and 12 bases lay in between. The CDR3 spells CASSPAGGEQYF. For the CDR3, the DNA is TGTGCCAGCAGCCCGGCGGGCGGGGAGCAGTACTTC.

At least ten counts were recorded for this clonotype. In nucleotides, the CDR3 is TGTGCCAGCACCCCGGGCCCTTCCTACGAGCAGTACTTC. Translating it yields CASTPGPSYEQYF. The genes are TRBV12-3 or TRBV12-4 and TRBJ2-7; no clear D gene. The germline V and J ends were trimmed by 7 bases and 1 base, with 11 bases remaining between them. The CDR3 runs to 13 residues.

This clonotype was observed at least ten times. The chain has TRBV5-1 and TRBJ2-7; a weak D match, TRBD2 (5 bases). Germline CDR1 is SGHRS and CDR2 is YFSETQ. This CDR3 region has 13 residues. The germline V and J ends were trimmed by 4 bases and 3 bases, with 11 bases remaining between them. The CDR3 coding sequence is TGCGCCAGCAGCCCGGAGGTCGGCTACGAGCAGTACGTC. This encodes CASSPEVGYEQYV.

Many counts were recorded for this clonotype. The chain couples TRBV20-1 to TRBJ2-3, with D hard to call. Looked up from germline, CDR1 is DFQATT and CDR2 is SNEGSKA (reference sequence). This CDR3 has 12 residues. Trimming shortened V by 2 bases and J by 2 bases, and 5 bases separated the two germline ends. CDR3 nucleotides: TGCAGTGCTAGACTACCCACAGATACGCAGTATTTT. This translates into CSARLPTDTQYF.

This clonotype was detected ten times or more. The chain joins TRBV10-2 to TRBJ1-1; possibly TRBD1 for D (6 bases). Trimming pared 8 bases from V and 1 base from J, leaving 11 bases between. There are 13 residues in the CDR3. Per germline, CDR1 WSHSY and CDR2 SAAADI. CDR3 coding DNA: TGCGCCAGCGGGGGACAAGGGAACACTGAAGCTTTCTTT. This gives the protein CASGGQGNTEAFF.

This clonotype was recorded many times. The V gene is TRBV5-4, the J gene TRBJ2-7; D call uncertain. This CDR3 is 13 amino acids long. V dropped 0 bases and J dropped 2 bases, with 6 bases sitting between them. The germline V gene encodes CDR1 SGHNT and CDR2 YYREEE (reference sequence). CDR3 DNA sequence: TGTGCCAGCAGCTTGGACCCGACCTACGAGCAGTACTTC. Protein sequence: CASSLDPTYEQYF.

The rearrangement joins TRBV15 to TRBJ1-1; maybe TRBD1 (5 bases). Germline values: CDR1 LNHNV, CDR2 YYDKDF (reference sequence). Trimming took 4 bases from V and 1 from J, leaving 19 bases between them. This CDR3 comprises 17 residues. The CDR3 is CATSTNAELQANTEAFF. In DNA form, the CDR3 reads TGTGCCACCAGCACCAATGCAGAATTACAGGCGAACACTGAAGCTTTCTTT.

This clonotype was seen at least ten times. CDR3 DNA sequence: TGTGCCAGCAGTTACGGAGGACTCGAACATTACGAGCAGTACGTC. Amino acid sequence: CASSYGGLEHYEQYV. The V and J genes are TRBV6-5 and TRBJ2-7, with D possibly being TRBD2 (5 bases). The germline V gene has CDR1 MNHEY and CDR2 SVGAGI. Deletions cut 2 bases from V and 4 bases from J, with 15 bases between. The length of the CDR3 is 15 residues.

This chain joins TRBV4-3 and TRBJ2-3, with 14 bases aligning to TRBD2. The CDR3 consists of 14 residues. J lost 4 bases, V lost 7 bases, and 1 base had no gene match. CDR1 is LGHNA, CDR2 YSLEER, per germline. The CDR3 region is CASKTSGGADTQYF. CDR3 coding DNA: TGCGCCAGCAAGACTAGCGGGGGGGCAGATACGCAGTATTTT.

By share, this clonotype counts as medium-sized (0.01 to 0.1%). The V call is TRBV6-4, the J call TRBJ2-2; D not certain. The CDR3 totals 13 residues. V shed 2 bases and J shed 3 bases, with 4 bases lying between them. Germline V CDR1 and CDR2: MRHNA, SNTAGT. The CDR3 region has the DNA TGTGCCAGCAGTGACAGGGACACCGGGGAGCTGTTTTTT. Its protein is CASSDRDTGELFF.

This clonotype was seen many times. This chain links TRBV7-9 with TRBJ2-1; TRBD1 agrees at 10 bases. The CDR3 runs to 14 residues. J lost 7 bases, V lost 1 base, and 1 base had no gene match. Germline V CDR1 and CDR2: SEHNR, FQNEAQ (reference sequence). This CDR3 is CASSLGDRGNEQFF. The CDR3 DNA sequence: TGTGCCAGCAGCTTAGGGGACAGGGGAAATGAGCAGTTCTTC. Based on the CDR3 plus reference TRBV7-9 and TRBJ2-1, the full variable domain is DTGVSQNPRHKITKRGQNVTFRCDPISEHNRLYWYRQTLGQGPEFLTYFQNEAQLEKSRLLSDRFSAERPKGSFSTLEIQRTEQGDSAMYLCASSLGDRGNEQFFGPGTRLTVL.

This clonotype has more than one count but fewer than ten. This chain links TRBV6-1 with TRBJ2-2; 9 bases align to TRBD2. The CDR3 runs 16 residues. The germline CDR1 and CDR2 sequences are MNHNS and SASEGT. After removal of 5 bases from V and 3 bases from J, the junction contained 7 bases not matched to a gene. CDR3 coding DNA: TGTGCCAGCAGTCCCAGGCGGGGGGGGTACACCGGGGAGCTGTTTTTT. Translated, it gives CASSPRRGGYTGELFF.

The chain employs TRBV11-1 and TRBJ2-1; 10 nucleotides agree with TRBD2. This CDR3 has 18 residues. Trimming cost V 2 bases and J 5 bases; bases outside gene matches: 12. Germline CDR1 reads SGHAT; CDR2 reads FQDESV (reference sequence). CDR3 region: CASSLRAPPSGGDNEQFF. CDR3 DNA: TGTGCCAGCAGCTTAAGGGCCCCCCCGAGCGGGGGGGACAATGAGCAGTTCTTC.

This clonotype showed up just once. The V and J genes are TRBV4-3 and TRBJ2-7; perhaps TRBD1 as D (6 bases). CDR1 and CDR2 from the germline V gene are LGHNA and YSLEER. Trimming stripped 3 bases from V and 2 bases from J, with 11 bases between. The CDR3 totals 14 residues. The CDR3 bases are TGCGCCAGCAGCCAGACGGACAGTACCTACGAGCAGTACTTC. Translation gives CASSQTDSTYEQYF.

This clonotype was picked up a small number of times. The J gene is TRBJ1-6, the V gene TRBV19, with D perhaps matching TRBD1 (5 bases). Germline CDR1 and CDR2: LNHDA and SQIVND (reference sequence). CDR3 length equals 16 residues. With 1 base removed from V and 7 bases from J, the gap between germline ends came to 14 bases. The chain's CDR3 is CASSIGRGTWNSPLHF. CDR3 bases: TGTGCCAGTAGTATAGGACGCGGGACCTGGAATTCACCCCTCCACTTT.

This clonotype was detected only a few times. The chain couples TRBV10-2 to TRBJ2-3; D is unclear. V was cut by 10 bases and J by 2 bases, with 7 bases left in between. This CDR3 has 11 residues. CDR1 is WSHSY and CDR2 is SAAADI in the germline V gene. The CDR3 protein is CATSNTDTQYF. The DNA of the CDR3 is TGCGCCACCTCAAACACAGATACGCAGTATTTT.

This clonotype was detected only a few times. The chain employs TRBV25-1 and TRBJ1-2; 8 nucleotides agree with TRBD1. V lost 6 bases and J lost 8; bases outside the gene matches: 8. This CDR3 spans 13 amino acids. Germline V gene sequence: CDR1 MGHDK, CDR2 SYGVNS. The CDR3 sequence: CASRTGQGGGYTF. CDR3 coding DNA: TGTGCCAGCAGGACCGGACAGGGAGGCGGCTACACCTTC.

Ten or more counts support this clonotype. The chain employs TRBV7-9 and TRBJ1-4; D is uncertain. This CDR3 comprises 13 residues. Germline loops: CDR1 SEHNR, CDR2 FQNEAQ (reference sequence). V shed 7 bases and J shed 3 bases, with 9 bases lying between them. In nucleotides, the CDR3 is TGTGCCAGCACCAACAATCCTAATGAAAAACTGTTTTTT. Translation: CASTNNPNEKLFF.